This record concerns one T cell receptor (beta chain) sequence. What it binds is not known. This entry comes from a study of OX40 agonist ivuxolimab in advanced cancers. Study overall: A male proportion of around 86% was recorded, with mean age around 55 years and range about 20 to 85. Study results and caveats: Researchers report that CD8+ T cells had, on average, more expanded clones than CD4+.

Libraries were prepared by immunoSEQ multiplex PCR; TCRdb keeps only in-frame clonotypes and omits some of them. The table records 35,000 to 55,000 clones, about four fifths of them present only once. CDR1 and CDR2 (germline): SGHTA, FQGNSA. V was pared by 2 bases and J by 3 bases, with 6 bases of the junction left unmatched. The CDR3 consists of 15 residues. The J gene is TRBJ2-7, the V gene TRBV7-2; the match to TRBD2 covers 8 bases. The starting material was CD4+ or CD8+ T cells sorted from blood, obtained in a trial of the OX40 agonist ivuxolimab. This clonotype was obtained from an adult with an advanced solid tumor such as melanoma, head and neck, liver or kidney cancer. Here the CDR3 DNA reads TGTGCCAGCAGCTTATATGTAGCGGGACACTACGAGCAGTACTTC. This sequence encodes CASSLYVAGHYEQYF. Full variable domain (outside the CDR3, taken from reference TRBV7-2 and TRBJ2-7): GAGVSQSPSNKVTEKGKDVELRCDPISGHTALYWYRQSLGQGLEFLIYFQGNSAPDKSGLPSDRFSAERTGGSVSTLTIQRTQQEDSAVYLCASSLYVAGHYEQYFGPGTRLTVT.